This T cell receptor (beta chain) was found in a study of control samples from healthy donors and cancer patients. The CDR3 extends over 13 amino acids. Per the germline V gene, CDR1 is MNHEY and CDR2 is SMNVEV (reference sequence). Trimming left V 4 bases short and J 3 bases short, with 7 bases between. This clone was counted between two and nine times. Assay used: immunoSEQ multiplex PCR; TCRdb lists only in-frame clones, some missing. Counted here are approximately 86,000 clones, roughly 86% occurring once; the ten biggest clones make up more than 20%. The sample comprised blood. This receptor was obtained from a man aged 30 to 39 in good health. This rearrangement joins TRBV27 to TRBJ1-5; possible D gene TRBD1, 6 bases. The CDR3 protein is CASSYRVNQPQHF. CDR3 nucleotides: TGTGCCAGCAGTTACAGGGTCAATCAGCCCCAGCATTTT.